Listed below are T cell receptor beta chains from one sample, sequenced in a study of blood T cell repertoires in COVID-19. Clones were sequenced by immunoSEQ multiplex PCR, and TCRdb holds only the in-frame ones, with some missing. Here the sample spans roughly 46,000 clones, around nine tenths being singletons. Material: peripheral blood. These TCRs come from a man over 45 with active COVID-19. The CDR3 runs from the conserved cysteine through the conserved F or W. D genes are given only for firm matches. Some rows mark clone size as missing; the rest say once, few, many or name a class of expanded clone.

J gene: TRBJ1-4; V gene: TRBV15; D gene: NA; clone size: once; CDR3 protein: CATSRVRQGSEKLFF; CDR3 DNA: TGTGCCACCAGCAGAGTGAGGCAGGGTAGTGAAAAACTGTTTTTT
J gene: TRBJ1-6; V gene: TRBV6-1; D gene: TRBD1; clone size: NA; CDR3 protein: CASSELGIRTGGEDSPLHF; CDR3 DNA: TGTGCCAGCAGTGAACTTGGTATTCGGACAGGGGGCGAGGATTCACCCCTCCACTTT
J gene: TRBJ1-3; V gene: TRBV6-5; D gene: TRBD1; clone size: NA; CDR3 protein: CASRQDRGNGNTIYF; CDR3 DNA: TGTGCCAGCAGACAGGACAGGGGCAACGGAAACACCATATATTTT
J gene: TRBJ1-6; V gene: TRBV10-2; D gene: NA; clone size: once; CDR3 protein: CATWRGNDNSPLHF; CDR3 DNA: TGCGCCACCTGGAGGGGCAACGATAATTCACCCCTCCACTTT
J gene: TRBJ1-5; V gene: TRBV2; D gene: NA; clone size: once; CDR3 protein: CASSSQGSGQPQHF; CDR3 DNA: TGTGCCAGCAGTTCCCAGGGGTCCGGGCAGCCCCAGCATTTT
J gene: TRBJ1-4; V gene: TRBV7-8; D gene: NA; clone size: NA; CDR3 protein: CASSPVGGTNEKLFF; CDR3 DNA: TGTGCCAGCAGCCCAGTGGGGGGGACTAATGAAAAACTGTTTTTT
J gene: TRBJ1-2; V gene: TRBV28; D gene: NA; clone size: NA; CDR3 protein: CASSLRLVTSYGYTF; CDR3 DNA: TGTGCCAGCAGTTTGAGGCTTGTAACCAGCTATGGCTACACCTTC
J gene: TRBJ2-7; V gene: TRBV5-1; D gene: TRBD1; clone size: NA; CDR3 protein: CASSLMTGDSSEQYF; CDR3 DNA: TGCGCCAGCAGCTTGATGACAGGGGATTCTAGCGAGCAGTACTTC
J gene: TRBJ2-7; V gene: TRBV29-1; D gene: TRBD1; clone size: NA; CDR3 protein: CSARGPVTGGIYEQYF; CDR3 DNA: TGCAGCGCACGGGGCCCTGTGACAGGGGGAATCTACGAGCAGTACTTC
J gene: TRBJ2-7; V gene: TRBV5-5; D gene: TRBD1; clone size: NA; CDR3 protein: CASNPTGVSNEQYF; CDR3 DNA: TGTGCCAGCAACCCGACAGGGGTGTCCAACGAGCAGTACTTC
J gene: TRBJ1-3; V gene: TRBV9; D gene: TRBD1; clone size: NA; CDR3 protein: CASSARQGVGAGNTIYF; CDR3 DNA: TGTGCCAGCAGCGCCCGACAGGGGGTGGGAGCTGGAAACACCATATATTTT
J gene: TRBJ1-2; V gene: TRBV7-8; D gene: TRBD1; clone size: once; CDR3 protein: CASSFGGQGADGYTF; CDR3 DNA: TGTGCCAGCAGCTTCGGGGGACAGGGGGCGGATGGCTACACCTTC
J gene: TRBJ1-1; V gene: TRBV5-1; D gene: NA; clone size: NA; CDR3 protein: CASSLGGAGNTEAFF; CDR3 DNA: TGCGCCAGCAGCTTGGGGGGCGCCGGGAACACTGAAGCTTTCTTT
J gene: TRBJ2-5; V gene: TRBV4-1; D gene: TRBD1; clone size: few; CDR3 protein: CASSRPGQQSRTQYF; CDR3 DNA: TGCGCCAGCAGCCGGCCGGGACAGCAGTCAAGGACCCAGTACTTC
J gene: TRBJ2-1; V gene: TRBV29-1; D gene: TRBD2; clone size: once; CDR3 protein: CSVLERGYNEQFF; CDR3 DNA: TGCAGCGTTTTGGAGCGGGGATACAATGAGCAGTTCTTC
J gene: TRBJ1-3; V gene: TRBV18; D gene: TRBD1; clone size: NA; CDR3 protein: CASSLRQGQGNTIYF; CDR3 DNA: TGTGCCAGCTCACTCCGACAGGGTCAGGGAAACACCATATATTTT
J gene: TRBJ1-5; V gene: TRBV6-5; D gene: NA; clone size: few; CDR3 protein: CASSYSRGDQPQHF; CDR3 DNA: TGTGCCAGCAGTTACTCCCGGGGTGATCAGCCCCAGCATTTT
J gene: TRBJ1-1; V gene: TRBV2; D gene: NA; clone size: NA; CDR3 protein: CASSEELGRVF; CDR3 DNA: TGTGCCAGCAGTGAAGAGTTGGGCAGGGTCTTT
J gene: TRBJ2-1; V gene: TRBV15; D gene: TRBD2; clone size: NA; CDR3 protein: CATSSPREREGRNEQFF; CDR3 DNA: TGTGCCACCAGCAGTCCGAGGGAGCGGGAGGGCCGGAATGAGCAGTTCTTC
J gene: TRBJ1-5; V gene: TRBV5-6; D gene: NA; clone size: NA; CDR3 protein: CASSLARGATPQHF; CDR3 DNA: TGTGCCAGCAGCTTGGCACGGGGTGCCACCCCCCAGCATTTT
J gene: TRBJ1-1; V gene: TRBV28; D gene: NA; clone size: NA; CDR3 protein: CASSPPGRGRNTEAFF; CDR3 DNA: TGTGCCAGCAGTCCCCCGGGGCGGGGTAGGAACACTGAAGCTTTCTTT